One and the same sample provided the 20 T cell receptor beta chains below, sequenced in a study of blood T cell repertoires in COVID-19. Generated by immunoSEQ multiplex PCR, the TCRdb table keeps only in-frame clones and is missing some. The data contain 45,000 to 50,000 clones, roughly nine tenths of them singletons. The sample taken for sequencing was peripheral blood. These receptors all come from a human donor in a cohort sampled during active COVID-19.

V gene TRBV6-2 or TRBV6-3 combines with J gene TRBJ2-7; weak D call: TRBD2 (7 bases). This CDR3 has 12 amino acids. V gave up 5 bases and J gave up 6 bases, with 11 bases separating them. Per the germline V gene, CDR1 is MNHEY and CDR2 is SVGEGT. DNA for the CDR3: TGTGCCAGCAGTAGGGGGGGGCCCGAGCAGTACTTC. Translation gives CASSRGGPEQYF.

V and J are TRBV9 and TRBJ1-1; TRBD1 aligns across 7 bases. This CDR3 comprises 14 residues. Germline V gives CDR1 SGDLS, CDR2 YYNGEE. Trimming took 3 bases from V and 8 from J; bases not matched to a gene: 10. In DNA form, the CDR3 reads TGTGCCAGCAGCGCTGAAATGGGACAGCGGGAAGCTTTCTTT. Encoded protein: CASSAEMGQREAFF.

This clone was seen just once. V and J are TRBV5-8 and TRBJ2-7, with a possible D match to TRBD1 (6 bases). Per germline, CDR1 SGHTS and CDR2 YDEGEE. The CDR3 contains 17 residues. V lost 3 bases and J lost 8, with 27 bases in between. CDR3 in DNA: TGTGCCAGCAGCTCCCCCAGTCGACAGGCGCCCAGGGGTCAGCAGTACTTC. Translation: CASSSPSRQAPRGQQYF.

This clone showed up just a few times. Here the CDR3 reads CASSLGEAGALHF. The DNA of the CDR3 is TGTGCCAGCAGCTTAGGAGAGGCAGGGGCCCTCCACTTT. J is TRBJ1-6 and V is TRBV11-3; TRBD1 is a possible D gene (6 bases). Deletions cut 1 base from V and 14 bases from J, with 12 bases between. The CDR3 consists of 13 residues. The germline V gene has CDR1 SGHNT and CDR2 YENEEA.

The chain is built from TRBV6-6 and TRBJ2-3; 10 bases agree with TRBD2. J was trimmed by 0 bases and V by 7 bases; bases with no gene match: 7. Per germline, CDR1 MNHNY and CDR2 SVGAGI (reference sequence). The CDR3 is made up of 16 amino acids. DNA for the CDR3: TGTGCCAGCAACCAACTAGCGGGAACAAGCACAGATACGCAGTATTTT. Protein: CASNQLAGTSTDTQYF.

A word on this clone: Distinct nucleotide sequences in the sample also encode this CDR3. This rearrangement joins TRBV5-6 to TRBJ2-7, with D possibly matching TRBD2 (6 bases). Between the trimmed V and J ends, which lost 0 bases and 6 bases, there was a span of 13 bases. Germline loops: CDR1 SGHDT, CDR2 YYEEEE. CDR3 length equals 14 residues. In DNA, the CDR3 is TGTGCCAGCAGCTTGGGCCTCGGGGGACGCGAGCAGTACTTC. As protein: CASSLGLGGREQYF. The variable domain in full, completed from reference TRBV5-6 and TRBJ2-7, reads DAGVTQSPTHLIKTRGQQVTLRCSPKSGHDTVSWYQQALGQGPQFIFQYYEEEERQRGNFPDRFSGHQFPNYSSELNVNALLLGDSALYLCASSLGLGGREQYFGPGTRLTVT.

This chain connects TRBV3-1 (or the pseudogene TRBV3-2) to TRBJ1-2, with a weak D call TRBD1 (5 bases). The CDR3 spans 13 residues. CDR1 is LGHDT, CDR2 YNNKEL, per germline (reference sequence). Trimming took 0 bases from V and 7 from J, leaving 9 bases between them. The CDR3: CASSQEQGSGYTF. CDR3 nucleotide sequence: TGTGCCAGCAGCCAAGAGCAGGGCAGTGGCTACACCTTC.

The V gene is TRBV29-1, the J gene TRBJ2-1; 7 positions match TRBD1. Per germline, CDR1 SQVTM and CDR2 ANQGSEA. Losses at the gene ends were 4 bases for V and 1 base for J; bases not matched to a gene: 4. The CDR3 sequence is 14 residues long. For the CDR3, the DNA is TGCAGCGTTGGACAGGGCGGTTCCTACAATGAGCAGTTCTTC. Translated: CSVGQGGSYNEQFF.

The genes are TRBV7-8 and TRBJ2-5, with 12 nucleotides matching TRBD2. Looked up from germline, CDR1 is SGHVS and CDR2 is FQNEAQ. V was clipped by 5 bases and J by 5 bases; unmatched bases: 3. The CDR3 length is 14 residues. The CDR3 loop is CASSELAGGETQYF. The CDR3 DNA reads as TGTGCCAGCAGCGAGCTAGCGGGGGGGGAGACCCAGTACTTC.

The V and J genes are TRBV19 and TRBJ1-5, with 8 bases lining up with TRBD1. The CDR3 runs 14 residues. CDR1 and CDR2 from the germline V gene are LNHDA and SQIVND (reference sequence). V shed 7 bases and J 3 bases; nucleotides not matched to a gene: 5. CDR3 amino acids: CASTYRGDNQPQHF. CDR3 DNA sequence: TGTGCCAGTACTTACAGGGGGGACAATCAGCCCCAGCATTTT.

The chain couples TRBV9 to TRBJ2-5; a weak D match, TRBD2 (6 bases). CDR1 and CDR2 from the germline V gene are SGDLS and YYNGEE. This CDR3 comprises 15 residues. V dropped 0 bases and J dropped 5 bases, with 14 bases sitting between them. This chain's CDR3 is CASSVDLTSHETQYF. CDR3 nucleotide sequence: TGTGCCAGCAGCGTAGATTTAACTAGCCACGAGACCCAGTACTTC.

This chain links TRBV12-3 or TRBV12-4 with TRBJ1-4, with TRBD1 as a possible D gene (6 bases). The CDR3 contains 13 residues. V was clipped by 2 bases and J by 8 bases, with 9 bases between them. The CDR3 is CASSLNRVEKLFF. Here the CDR3 DNA reads TGTGCCAGCAGTTTAAACAGGGTCGAAAAACTGTTTTTT.

The chain is built from TRBV7-9 and TRBJ1-1; TRBD1 matches 7 bases. V was pared by 7 bases and J by 5 bases, with 16 bases of the junction left unmatched. CDR1 SEHNR and CDR2 FQNEAQ come from the germline V gene (reference sequence). CDR3 length: 16 amino acids. The CDR3 nucleotides read TGTGCCAGCAATCGACAGGGTGGAGGGTTCGGGACTGAAGCTTTCTTT. Amino acid sequence: CASNRQGGGFGTEAFF.

J is TRBJ2-3 and V is TRBV13, with D uncertain. The germline gives CDR1 PRHDT, CDR2 FYEKMQ (reference sequence). The CDR3 runs to 15 residues. V was trimmed by 5 bases and J by 1 base, leaving 13 bases between them. The CDR3 protein is CASSRSLGGTDTQYF. CDR3 bases: TGTGCCAGCAGCCGCTCGTTGGGCGGCACAGATACGCAGTATTTT.

V gene TRBV6-5 combines with J gene TRBJ2-2; 9 bases agree with TRBD1. This CDR3 is built from 15 residues. Trimming cost V 5 bases and J 6 bases; bases outside gene matches: 7. The V gene's germline CDR1 is MNHEY and CDR2 SVGAGI. The CDR3 spells CASSRDRVGPGELFF. CDR3 DNA sequence: TGTGCCAGCAGTCGGGACAGGGTCGGTCCCGGGGAGCTGTTTTTT.

This clone counts as medium-sized (0.01 to 0.1%). The V and J genes are TRBV10-3 and TRBJ1-4, with 8 bases identical to TRBD1. CDR1 is ENHRY, CDR2 SYGVKD, per germline. J was trimmed by 5 bases and V by 10 bases; bases with no gene match: 6. CDR3 length equals 13 residues. The CDR3 protein is CATRQGLNEKLFF. CDR3 bases: TGTGCCACCCGACAGGGGTTGAATGAAAAACTGTTTTTT.

Written as DNA, the CDR3 is TGTGCCAGTAGTATATTACAGGGACCCTTAGGGGAGCAGTTCTTC. Protein: CASSILQGPLGEQFF. The chain combines TRBV19 with TRBJ2-1; TRBD1 might be the D (6 bases). The V gene's germline CDR1 is LNHDA and CDR2 SQIVND (reference sequence). The CDR3 has 15 residues. The V gene lost 2 bases and the J gene lost 10 bases, with 18 bases spanning the gap. The whole variable domain, filled in from reference TRBV19 and TRBJ2-1, reads DGGITQSPKYLFRKEGQNVTLSCEQNLNHDAMYWYRQDPGQGLRLIYYSQIVNDFQKGDIAEGYSVSREKKESFPLTVTSAQKNPTAFYLCASSILQGPLGEQFFGPGTRLTVL.

This clone occurred once. The V call is TRBV7-9, the J call TRBJ2-2; TRBD1 matches 9 bases. Unmatched junction bases numbered 8, after V lost 5 bases and J lost 4 bases. CDR3 size: 16 residues. From germline, CDR1 is SEHNR and CDR2 FQNEAQ (reference sequence). The CDR3 loop reads CASSLQGALGTGELFF. The CDR3 DNA is TGTGCCAGCAGCCTACAGGGGGCGCTGGGCACCGGGGAGCTGTTTTTT. The variable domain in full, completed from reference TRBV7-9 and TRBJ2-2, reads DTGVSQNPRHKITKRGQNVTFRCDPISEHNRLYWYRQTLGQGPEFLTYFQNEAQLEKSRLLSDRFSAERPKGSFSTLEIQRTEQGDSAMYLCASSLQGALGTGELFFGEGSRLTVL.

The chain is built from TRBV15 and TRBJ1-5, with D maybe TRBD1 (6 bases). The CDR3 sequence is 19 residues long. Trimming left V 0 bases short and J 3 bases short, with 21 bases between. From germline, CDR1 is LNHNV and CDR2 YYDKDF (reference sequence). The CDR3 loop reads CATSRDGRGRQGINQPQHF. CDR3 DNA: TGTGCCACCAGCAGAGATGGGAGAGGGCGTCAGGGGATCAATCAGCCCCAGCATTTT.

The CDR3 protein is CASSQTDRVSYNEQFF. In nucleotides, the CDR3 is TGTGCCAGCAGCCAGACCGACAGGGTAAGCTACAATGAGCAGTTCTTC. V and J are TRBV3-1 (or the pseudogene TRBV3-2) and TRBJ2-1; 7 positions match TRBD1. Trimming took 3 bases from V and 3 from J; bases not matched to a gene: 8. Germline V gene lookup returns CDR1 LGHDT and CDR2 YNNKEL (reference sequence). The CDR3 is made up of 16 amino acids.